Presented here are 15 T cell receptor beta chains from one specimen sequenced in a study of HIV-infected patients and healthy controls. Alpha and beta constant-region primers primed reverse transcription of 400 to 650 ng RNA. Alpha and beta chain libraries were made separately by chain-specific third strand synthesis with multiplexing indices. TCRdb used MiXCR to reprocess the 5' RACE reads, holding one entry per CDR3 protein. This table holds more than 4,000 distinct CDR3 sequences, 20% found once. Roughly three months, about 14 weeks, into antiretroviral therapy, follow-up blood was collected. No cell fractionation was done, so the repertoire covers all unsorted peripheral blood T cells. Sample: blood, taken during antiretroviral therapy. Receptor source: an adult with HIV infection.

Sample share makes this clonotype medium-sized. The V and J genes are TRBV7-9 and TRBJ2-1, with TRBD1 matching 11 bases. CDR1 and CDR2 from the germline V gene are SEHNR and FQNEAQ (reference sequence). The junction had 5 bases not matched to a gene; V was cut back by 2 bases and J by 5 bases. The CDR3 runs to 16 residues. This chain's CDR3 is CASSLMGTGGHNEQFF. In DNA, the CDR3 is TGTGCCAGCAGCTTAATGGGGACAGGGGGTCACAATGAGCAGTTCTTC.

Details on this clonotype: One end of the junction is discordant with germline, which a read error may explain. The chain joins TRBV10-2 to TRBJ1-5; D unclear. CDR1 and CDR2 from the germline V gene are WSHSY and SAAADI. This CDR3 region has 14 residues. The CDR3 nucleotides read TGCGCCAGCAGTGAGGACGATAGCAATCAGCCCCAGAATTTT. Translation gives CASSEDDSNQPQNF.

This clonotype is medium-sized by share. V gene TRBV10-3 combines with J gene TRBJ2-1, with unresolved D. V shed 5 bases and J shed 4 bases, with 9 bases lying between them. The CDR3 covers 13 residues. In germline, CDR1 is ENHRY, CDR2 SYGVKD. CDR3 DNA: TGTGCCATCAGTATCCGGGCATACAATGAGCAGTTCTTC. This codes for CAISIRAYNEQFF.

With regard to this clonotype: The junction differs from germline at one of its ends, possibly a read error. This chain links TRBV7-9 with TRBJ2-5, with D perhaps TRBD2 (6 bases). The CDR3 loop spans 16 amino acids. CDR1 and CDR2 (germline): SEHNR, FQNEAQ (reference sequence). The CDR3 region is CASSPPLGGKQETKYF. The CDR3 nucleotides are TGTGCAAGCAGCCCGCCGCTGGGGGGTAAACAAGAGACCAAGTACTTC.

This clonotype is medium-sized by share. This chain connects TRBV12-3 or TRBV12-4 to TRBJ2-3; D tentatively reads TRBD1 or TRBD2 (5 bases each). The CDR3 length is 14 residues. Trimming stripped 4 bases from V and 9 bases from J, with 17 bases between. The CDR3 DNA reads TGTGCCAGCAGTTCCGGACTGGGGCTTTGGACGCAGTATTTT. Translated, it gives CASSSGLGLWTQYF.

The chain combines TRBV2 with TRBJ2-5; D might be TRBD2 (6 bases). Germline V lookup: CDR1 SNHLY, CDR2 FYNNEI. The length of the CDR3 is 13 residues. V was pared by 8 bases and J by 4 bases, with 14 bases between. For the CDR3, the DNA is TGTGCCAGCTGGGACTCCTTGGGAGAGACCCAGTACTTC. Protein product: CASWDSLGETQYF.

This clonotype is labeled as medium-sized. The genes are TRBV10-3 and TRBJ1-1; 8 positions match TRBD1. The CDR3 covers 13 residues. Trimming cost V 7 bases and J 10 bases; bases outside gene matches: 11. CDR1 ENHRY and CDR2 SYGVKD come from the germline V gene. This CDR3 is CAITLGQGCVAFF. CDR3 in DNA: TGTGCCATCACCTTAGGACAGGGATGTGTAGCTTTCTTT.

J is TRBJ1-1 and V is TRBV14; D is undetermined. The germline V gene has CDR1 SGHDN and CDR2 FVKESK. The CDR3 sequence is 15 residues long. V lost 4 bases, J lost 4 bases, and 16 bases lay in between. In nucleotides, the CDR3 is TGTGCCAGCAGCCCGAAACTATACATCGGCACTGAAGCTTTCTTT. Its protein is CASSPKLYIGTEAFF.

This clonotype was observed a handful of times. V is TRBV5-1 and J is TRBJ2-7; TRBD1 matches at 9 bases. J gave up 4 bases and V 2 bases, and 7 bases lay outside the gene matches. CDR1 SGHRS and CDR2 YFSETQ come from the germline V gene. CDR3 size: 15 residues. The chain's CDR3 is CASSFGDRDMYEQYF. DNA of the CDR3: TGCGCCAGCAGCTTTGGGGACAGGGACATGTACGAGCAGTACTTC.

This clonotype was recorded at least ten times. The chain is built from TRBV19 and TRBJ1-1; D not resolved. Germline CDR1 reads LNHDA; CDR2 reads SQIVND (reference sequence). This CDR3 comprises 14 residues. Deletions cut 5 bases from V and 1 base from J, with 11 bases between. The CDR3 region has the DNA TGTGCCAGTAGTTCGTGGGCAAGGAACACTGAAGCTTTCTTT. This gives the protein CASSSWARNTEAFF.

Notes on this clonotype: A clone one base away is much larger, so this may be a read error. This sequence joins TRBV6-6 and TRBJ1-6, with a tentative D call TRBD1 (6 bases). This CDR3 comprises 14 residues. Germline CDR1 and CDR2: MNHNY and SVGAGI (reference sequence). CDR3 loop: CASTEWGGISHLHF. Written as DNA, the CDR3 is TGTGCCAGCACCGAGTGGGGGGGCATTTCACACCTCCACTTT.

By its share, this clonotype is medium-sized (0.01 to 0.1%). The rearrangement joins TRBV19 to TRBJ1-5; TRBD1 might be the D (5 bases). This CDR3 comprises 12 residues. V was cut by 7 bases and J by 7 bases, with 11 bases left in between. Germline-derived CDR1 and CDR2 are LNHDA and SQIVND (reference sequence). This CDR3 reads CASNDGAQPQHF. The CDR3, as DNA: TGTGCCAGTAATGACGGGGCCCAGCCCCAGCATTTT.

This clonotype is classed as medium-sized. The chain combines TRBV7-9 with TRBJ2-3, with unresolved D. V gave up 0 bases and J gave up 6 bases, with 1 base separating them. There are 11 residues in the CDR3. CDR1 SEHNR and CDR2 FQNEAQ come from the germline V gene (reference sequence). Here the CDR3 reads CASSLADTQYF. The CDR3 DNA is TGTGCCAGCAGCTTAGCGGATACGCAGTATTTT.

A word on this clonotype: A much larger clone differs by one base, so this may be a read error. The chain is built from TRBV7-8 and TRBJ2-1, with D uncertain. Germline CDR1 is SGHVS and CDR2 is FQNEAQ. The CDR3 sequence is 12 residues long. The CDR3 is CGSSSSPNEQFF. The CDR3 coding sequence is TGTGGCAGCAGCTCGTCGCCGAATGAGCAGTTCTTC. Full variable domain (outside the CDR3, taken from reference TRBV7-8 and TRBJ2-1): GAGVSQSPRYKVAKRGQDVALRCDPISGHVSLFWYQQALGQGPEFLTYFQNEAQLDKSGLPSDRFFAERPEGSVSTLKIQRTQQEDSAVYLCGSSSSPNEQFFGPGTRLTVL.

This clonotype was observed many times. V is TRBV7-2 and J is TRBJ2-1, with 10 bases lining up with TRBD2. Trimming removed 5 bases from V and 9 bases from J; junction bases left unmatched: 13. The CDR3 is made up of 16 amino acids. In germline, CDR1 is SGHTA, CDR2 FQGNSA. CDR3 in amino acids: CASSPLPGLAYGEQFF. CDR3 DNA sequence: TGTGCCAGCAGCCCGTTGCCGGGACTAGCGTATGGTGAGCAGTTCTTC.